This TCR beta chain was documented in a study of OX40 agonist ivuxolimab in advanced cancers. Across the whole study: Of mixed ages from about 20 to 80 and averaging about 56 years, the group was roughly 85% male.

Study-level findings and limits: At 0.1 to 3.0 mg/kg and by week 6, CD4+ and CD8+ T cells in the blood had expanded clonally. On average, a greater number of expanded clones characterised CD8+ T cells relative to CD4+.

The assay was immunoSEQ multiplex PCR, and TCRdb's table has in-frame clones only and misses some. The sample has about 77,000 clones; around 87% are singletons. About this clone: Its antigen is currently unknown.

It was autoimmune disease history or systemic immunosuppression that excluded patients. Trimming cost V 4 bases and J 7 bases, with 10 bases left between them. CDR1 is SGHVS, CDR2 FNYEAQ, per germline. CDR3 length equals 12 residues. The source is an adult with an advanced solid tumor such as melanoma, head and neck, liver or kidney cancer. This chain links TRBV7-6 with TRBJ2-5; no definite D call. The sample consisted of CD4+ or CD8+ T cells sorted from blood, taken in a trial of the OX40 agonist ivuxolimab. The CDR3 region has the DNA TGTGCCAGCAGCTCCCCCCCAGGGACCCAGTACTTC. This gives the protein CASSSPPGTQYF.